This TCR beta chain emerged from a study of blood T cell repertoires in COVID-19. Sequencing used immunoSEQ multiplex PCR; TCRdb keeps in-frame clones, though not all of them. In the table there are over 200,000 clones, 88% of which are singletons. The CDR3 totals 14 residues. Deletions cut 1 base from V and 12 bases from J, with 19 bases between. The germline gives CDR1 LGHNA, CDR2 YSLEER. Material: peripheral blood. This chain connects TRBV4-3 to TRBJ2-7; tentatively, D is TRBD1 (5 bases). The clonotype originates from a human donor in a cohort sampled during active COVID-19. The CDR3 region is CASSQAREGRIAYF. The CDR3 DNA reads as TGCGCCAGCAGCCAAGCCAGGGAAGGCAGAATTGCGTACTTC.